This record concerns one TCR beta chain sequence. Antigen unknown. The sample comes from a study of vaccination and CD4 T cells after COVID-19. About the research overall: Recovered patients in the cohort numbered six men and four women, two of them Hispanic. Ranging from 14 to 241, the interval between dose two and post-vaccine sampling had a median of approximately 70 days. Median time from COVID diagnosis to post-COVID sampling was roughly 100 days (35 to 161). Overlapping spike peptides from SARS-CoV-2, HCoV-NL63, HCoV-OC43 and HCoV-229E served to stimulate the cells.

Cultured CD4+ T cells had their DNA profiled by the Oncomine TCR Beta short-read assay. TCRdb re-analysed the PCR reads in MiXCR, keeping a single row per CDR3 protein. This sample yields more than 12,000 distinct CDR3 sequences, of which nearly 35% are seen a single time; 36% belongs to the top ten. Treatment indicated: approximately 9-day PBMC culture with coronavirus spike peptide pools or control peptides (ViraFEST assay). The sequenced sample consisted of cultured CD4+ T cells from blood. This TCR was recovered from a human donor with COVID-19.

Here the CDR3 reads CASSKGGGGPGYTF. The DNA for the CDR3 is TGTGCCAGCAGCAAGGGTGGAGGGGGGCCCGGCTACACCTTC. The chain recombines TRBV7-9 with TRBJ1-2, with D tentatively TRBD1 (6 bases). CDR1 is SEHNR and CDR2 is FQNEAQ in the germline V gene (reference sequence). The CDR3 length is 14 residues. V lost 5 bases and J lost 8, with 18 bases in between.